This entry lists 29 T cell receptor beta chains sequenced from one sample in a study of cytotoxic CD8 clonotypes in ibrutinib-treated CLL (dated by TCRdb to about 2021). The meaning of the sample's time point label: approximately eleven months on ibrutinib. Libraries came from the immunoSEQ multiplex PCR assay. The table comes from immuneACCESS by way of TCRdb, which keeps in-frame sequences with V and J called. Part of the clones is missing from these tables; in studies checked, under half for an unresolved V gene and the rest for unknown reasons. Within this sample are 90,000 to 100,000 clones, with 70% to 85% of them counted one time only. Clones ranked in the top ten supply around 30% of the sample. The sequencing here drew on PBMCs, taken after 12 months of ibrutinib treatment. The receptors come from a human donor with chronic lymphocytic leukemia.

This sequence joins TRBV7-9 and TRBJ2-1, with D unresolved. This CDR3 region has 14 residues. V dropped 5 bases and J dropped 4 bases, with 12 bases sitting between them. Germline V gene data show CDR1 as SEHNR and CDR2 as FQNEAQ (reference sequence). In nucleotides, the CDR3 is TGTGCCAGCAGCCCGAGTAGCTGGTACAATGAGCAGTTCTTC. Translating it yields CASSPSSWYNEQFF.

V gene TRBV5-4 combines with J gene TRBJ1-6; unclear D gene. The CDR3 covers 16 residues. The V and J ends lost 5 bases and 9 bases respectively, with 21 bases between them. Germline V gene data show CDR1 as SGHNT and CDR2 as YYREEE (reference sequence). The CDR3 is CASSRKRAAEGSPLHF. DNA for the CDR3: TGTGCCAGCAGTCGGAAGCGAGCCGCGGAAGGTTCACCCCTCCACTTT.

The chain's CDR3 is CASSFYGTKNTGELFF. For the CDR3, the DNA is TGTGCCAGCAGCTTCTACGGGACAAAGAACACCGGGGAGCTGTTTTTT. The chain couples TRBV5-6 to TRBJ2-2; a weak D match, TRBD1 (6 bases). Trimming shortened V by 2 bases and J by 1 base, and 12 bases separated the two germline ends. The CDR3 covers 16 residues. Germline V gives CDR1 SGHDT, CDR2 YYEEEE.

The chain is built from TRBV6-6 and TRBJ1-2; D possibly corresponds to TRBD1 (6 bases). V shed 0 bases and J shed 6 bases, with 14 bases lying between them. The CDR3 contains 15 residues. Germline-derived CDR1 and CDR2 are MNHNY and SVGAGI (reference sequence). The CDR3 loop is CASSYSPGAVDGYTF. DNA of the CDR3: TGTGCCAGCAGTTACTCGCCAGGGGCGGTAGATGGCTACACCTTC.

This chain uses TRBV10-2 with TRBJ1-1; D is perhaps TRBD1 (6 bases). Trimming pared 6 bases from V and 2 bases from J, leaving 16 bases between. Germline V gene data show CDR1 as WSHSY and CDR2 as SAAADI. The CDR3 extends over 15 amino acids. As DNA, the CDR3 is TGCGCCAGCAGAGACCCGACAGGAGCAAACACTGAAGCTTTCTTT. Translated: CASRDPTGANTEAFF.

The genes are TRBV5-6 and TRBJ2-7; D remains unclear. Germline V lookup: CDR1 SGHDT, CDR2 YYEEEE. This CDR3 is 13 amino acids long. V was pared by 4 bases and J by 0 bases, with 8 bases between. The CDR3 sequence: CASSHDTSYEQYF. CDR3 nucleotide sequence: TGTGCCAGCAGCCACGACACCTCCTACGAGCAGTACTTC.

This clone was counted only a few times. The chain combines TRBV4-1 with TRBJ2-1, with D perhaps matching TRBD1 (6 bases). The CDR3 spans 17 residues. V lost 0 bases, J lost 3 bases, and 15 bases lay in between. The germline gives CDR1 MGHRA, CDR2 YSYEKL. The CDR3 sequence is CASSQEEMAGVYNEQFF. CDR3 bases: TGCGCCAGCAGCCAAGAAGAAATGGCAGGGGTCTACAATGAGCAGTTCTTC.

The V call is TRBV15, the J call TRBJ1-4; perhaps TRBD1 as D (6 bases). Trimming cost V 5 bases and J 8 bases, with 15 bases left between them. Germline lookup yields CDR1 LNHNV and CDR2 YYDKDF (reference sequence). The CDR3 contains 14 residues. For the CDR3, the DNA is TGTGCCACCAGCTACTCTACAGGGCGGGAAAAACTGTTTTTT. It translates to CATSYSTGREKLFF.

The chain is built from TRBV6-6 and TRBJ1-1; D is possibly TRBD1 (6 bases). This CDR3 has 13 amino acids. Trimming left V 6 bases short and J 3 bases short, with 11 bases between. CDR1 is MNHNY and CDR2 is SVGAGI in the germline V gene (reference sequence). CDR3 nucleotide sequence: TGTGCCAGCAGCACTCGACAGGACACTGAAGCTTTCTTT. It encodes CASSTRQDTEAFF.

The CDR3 loop is CSASAQFRFGYGYTF. CDR3 bases: TGCAGCGCTTCCGCCCAGTTTCGATTCGGCTATGGCTACACCTTC. V and J are TRBV29-1 and TRBJ1-2; D is ambiguous. V was shortened by 7 bases and J by 4 bases, with 22 bases between the two germline ends. CDR1 SQVTM and CDR2 ANQGSEA come from the germline V gene. The CDR3 has 15 amino acids.

This chain connects TRBV6-6 to TRBJ2-3; D gene unclear. The CDR3 has 9 residues. Germline V lookup: CDR1 MNHNY, CDR2 SVGAGI (reference sequence). CDR3 sequence: CVVGDTQYF. As DNA, the CDR3 is TGTGTGGTCGGAGATACGCAGTATTTT.

The chain links TRBV6-1 to TRBJ2-3; 7 nucleotides align to TRBD1. J gave up 3 bases and V 0 bases, and 9 bases lay outside the gene matches. CDR1 is MNHNS, CDR2 SASEGT, per germline. This CDR3 has 17 residues. The CDR3 coding sequence is TGTGCCAGCAGTGAAGCCCCGCTAGGGGGCCTAACAGATACGCAGTATTTT. Protein: CASSEAPLGGLTDTQYF.

With respect to this clone: The sample holds other DNA sequences that translate to the same CDR3. V usage is TRBV7-2 and J usage is TRBJ1-2; the match to TRBD1 covers 7 bases. J was trimmed by 1 base and V by 1 base; bases with no gene match: 6. The V gene's germline CDR1 is SGHTA and CDR2 FQGNSA. The CDR3 length is 16 residues. The CDR3 sequence: CASSLVLGTDNYGYTF. The CDR3, as DNA: TGTGCCAGCAGCTTAGTTTTGGGGACAGATAACTATGGCTACACCTTC.

The DNA of the CDR3 is TGTGCCAGCAGCCAAGTCGGACCCTACACAGATACGCAGTATTTT. It is translated as CASSQVGPYTDTQYF. The rearrangement uses TRBV14 and TRBJ2-3; no clear D gene. The V end lost 1 base, the J end lost 2 bases, and 10 bases lay between the germline ends. CDR3 length: 15 amino acids. CDR1 is SGHDN, CDR2 FVKESK, per germline.

The gene calls are TRBV7-2 and TRBJ1-1; the D is unclear. Germline loops: CDR1 SGHTA, CDR2 FQGNSA. The V gene lost 1 base and the J gene lost 0 bases, with 9 bases spanning the gap. The CDR3 extends over 15 amino acids. DNA of the CDR3: TGTGCCAGCAGCTTAGAGGTGTACATGAACACTGAAGCTTTCTTT. Its protein product is CASSLEVYMNTEAFF.

The chain is built from TRBV20-1 and TRBJ2-1, with a tentative D call TRBD2 (7 bases). The CDR3 covers 11 residues. The V and J ends lost 2 bases and 9 bases respectively, with 8 bases between them. Germline V gives CDR1 DFQATT, CDR2 SNEGSKA (reference sequence). The CDR3 region is CSARRGGEQFF. The CDR3, as DNA: TGCAGTGCTAGAAGGGGGGGTGAGCAGTTCTTC.

A single count supports this clone. For the CDR3, the DNA is TGTGCTAGTGCAGCCGCAGGTACGCAGTATTTT. It codes for CASAAAGTQYF. The chain carries TRBV12-5 and TRBJ2-3; D gene uncertain. The CDR3 runs 11 residues. Germline-derived CDR1 and CDR2 are LGHNT and FRNRAP. V lost 7 bases to trimming and J lost 8 bases, with 10 bases between them.

This clone showed up just a few times. The V and J genes are TRBV6-6 and TRBJ2-4; D might be TRBD1 (5 bases). Germline CDR1 MNHNY, CDR2 SVGAGI (reference sequence). V shed 5 bases and J shed 6 bases, with 8 bases lying between them. The CDR3 loop spans 12 amino acids. The CDR3 region is CASSAQGNIQYF. CDR3 nucleotides: TGTGCCAGCAGTGCCCAGGGAAACATTCAGTACTTC.

This clone was seen more than once but under ten times. This chain connects TRBV5-1 to TRBJ1-2; TRBD1 matches at 12 bases. J lost 10 bases, V lost 0 bases, and 10 bases had no gene match. This CDR3 contains 16 residues. The germline V gene encodes CDR1 SGHRS and CDR2 YFSETQ. CDR3 in amino acids: CASSLEGQGAFLNYTF. Here the CDR3 DNA reads TGCGCCAGCAGCTTGGAGGGACAGGGGGCTTTCTTGAACTACACCTTC.

The CDR3 loop is CASKVAVGDRATEAFF. The CDR3 region has the DNA TGTGCCAGCAAAGTGGCGGTGGGGGACAGGGCCACTGAAGCTTTCTTT. The rearrangement links TRBV6-4 to TRBJ1-1, with 9 nucleotides matching TRBD1. The CDR3 length is 16 residues. Germline V gene lookup returns CDR1 MRHNA and CDR2 SNTAGT. The V segment lost 7 bases and the J segment 4 bases; nucleotides outside the gene matches: 13.

The chain recombines TRBV7-3 with TRBJ2-3; D remains ambiguous. This CDR3 is 14 amino acids long. The ends were cut back, 2 bases at V and 0 bases at J, with 6 bases in the middle. In germline, CDR1 is SGHTA, CDR2 FQGTGA. CDR3 in amino acids: CASSLDGSTDTQYF. The CDR3 DNA is TGTGCCAGCAGCTTAGACGGAAGCACAGATACGCAGTATTTT.

The chain uses TRBV19 and TRBJ2-7; D is uncertain. The germline V gene has CDR1 LNHDA and CDR2 SQIVND (reference sequence). Trimming removed 5 bases from V and 8 bases from J, with 7 bases in between. This CDR3 has 10 residues. The CDR3, as DNA: TGTGCCAGTAGTGGCGACAAGCAGTACTTC. Its protein product is CASSGDKQYF.

As regards this clone: A read error may account for a junction end that differs from germline. V is TRBV7-7 and J is TRBJ2-5; D may match TRBD1 or TRBD2 (5 bases each). The length of the CDR3 is 15 residues. Germline values: CDR1 SSHAT, CDR2 FNYEAQ (reference sequence). CDR3 sequence: CASSLALGRQETQYF. Written as DNA, the CDR3 is TGTGCTAGCAGCTTAGCCCTGGGACGACAAGAGACCCAGTACTTC.

The chain carries TRBV7-9 and TRBJ1-1, with no clear D. The CDR3 has 14 amino acids. The germline V gene encodes CDR1 SEHNR and CDR2 FQNEAQ (reference sequence). V was pared by 2 bases and J by 3 bases, with 10 bases between. In nucleotides, the CDR3 is TGTGCCAGCAGCTTAATAGGGAAGGACACTGAAGCTTTCTTT. It specifies CASSLIGKDTEAFF.

The chain is built from TRBV18 and TRBJ1-1, with D uncertain. Germline CDR1 and CDR2: KGHSH and LQKENI. The V end was cut by 1 base, the J end by 1 base, with 7 bases between. The CDR3 is 14 residues long. CDR3 in amino acids: CASSPQETNTEAFF. The CDR3 DNA sequence: TGTGCCAGCTCACCACAGGAGACGAACACTGAAGCTTTCTTT.

This chain uses TRBV21-1 with TRBJ1-1. TRBV21-1 is annotated as a pseudogene. The CDR3 consists of 14 residues. CDR3 amino acids: CASKIGTSSAEAFF. For the CDR3, the DNA is TGTGCCAGCAAAATCGGGACGAGTTCGGCTGAAGCTTTCTTT.

CDR3 sequence (DNA): TGTGCCAGCAGCGTTGACAGGGCAAACACCATATATTTT. This translates into CASSVDRANTIYF. V is TRBV9 and J is TRBJ1-3; 7 positions agree with TRBD1. With V trimmed by 2 bases and J by 6 bases, 2 bases remained unmatched. The germline V gene has CDR1 SGDLS and CDR2 YYNGEE. The CDR3 length is 13 residues.

The V call is TRBV7-3, the J call TRBJ1-5; TRBD1 is a possible D gene (5 bases). The CDR3 has 14 residues. V was clipped by 9 bases and J by 2 bases, with 14 bases between them. Germline lookup yields CDR1 SGHTA and CDR2 FQGTGA. The CDR3 sequence: CARAKGRGNQPQHF. The CDR3 nucleotides are TGTGCCAGAGCTAAGGGCAGGGGCAATCAGCCCCAGCATTTT.

This clone was picked up one time. The CDR3 DNA reads as TGTGCCAGCAGTCCCGGGACAGGGGGGCAGACCGAGCAGTACTTC. It specifies CASSPGTGGQTEQYF. V is TRBV2 and J is TRBJ2-7, with 11 bases aligning to TRBD1. Germline V lookup: CDR1 SNHLY, CDR2 FYNNEI. This CDR3 region has 15 residues. J was trimmed by 6 bases and V by 5 bases; bases with no gene match: 9. The full variable domain, in which reference TRBV2 and TRBJ2-7 provide the parts outside the CDR3, is EPEVTQTPSHQVTQMGQEVILRCVPISNHLYFYWYRQILGQKVEFLVSFYNNEISEKSEIFDDQFSVERPDGSNFTLKIRSTKLEDSAMYFCASSPGTGGQTEQYFGPGTRLTVT.